The present T cell receptor (beta chain) was sequenced within a study of T cells in Graves' hyperthyroidism and ophthalmopathy. Whole-study context: Peripheral blood was taken when the disease was first diagnosed, before any treatment began.

Amplified TCR beta CDR3 regions came from RNA transcripts. The TCR CDR3 was amplified in a first-round RT-PCR using the HTBI primer set. Each CDR3 protein is one row after TCRdb ran MiXCR on the multiplex PCR reads. This sample carries approximately 640,000 distinct CDR3 sequences, roughly 17% of them seen once, and the ten largest clones take 15% to 17%. The germline V and J ends were trimmed by 5 bases and 2 bases, with 15 bases remaining between them. Germline lookup yields CDR1 MNHEY and CDR2 SMNVEV (reference sequence). This CDR3 has 15 residues. In its sample, this clonotype was seen many times. The antigen remains unidentified. Whole-study findings and limits: In blood, most of the thyroid clonotypes expanded above 0.001 were also present.

Over 18 months, lack of ophthalmopathy progression marked Graves' hyperthyroidism as stable. Based on clinical symptoms, serum thyroxine and TRAb, thyroid ultrasound and orbital computed tomography, diagnoses were reached. The clonotype originates from a middle-aged man with Graves' hyperthyroidism. The sample consisted of blood. The V and J genes are TRBV27 and TRBJ1-2; D gene ambiguous. The CDR3 bases are TGTGCCAGCAGTCCCACCCCAAGGGCCAACTATGGCTACACCTTC. Protein product: CASSPTPRANYGYTF.